This TCR beta chain was profiled in a study of T cells expressing NK-cell markers. Study results and limitations: One observes that, in several donors, these clonotypes were also the leading ones within the CD3+CD56-NKG2C+ fraction.

A remark on this clonotype: What it recognizes is unknown.

TCRdb re-called the 5' RACE reads and catalogs CDR3 proteins one per entry, DNA excluded. The repertoire table contains about 190,000 distinct CDR3 sequences. Material: blood T cells: a sorted CD56 or NKG2C T cell subset, CD4+ or CD8+ T cells, or bulk PBMC T cells (not recorded which). The sequence derives from a man aged 18-75 years in good health.

CDR3 protein: CASHHPPGGNYGYTF. The rearrangement joins TRBV7-9 to TRBJ1-2; TCRdb lists TRBD1, though no DNA is available to test this call. The germline gives CDR1 SEHNR, CDR2 FQNEAQ (reference sequence). CDR3 length equals 15 residues.